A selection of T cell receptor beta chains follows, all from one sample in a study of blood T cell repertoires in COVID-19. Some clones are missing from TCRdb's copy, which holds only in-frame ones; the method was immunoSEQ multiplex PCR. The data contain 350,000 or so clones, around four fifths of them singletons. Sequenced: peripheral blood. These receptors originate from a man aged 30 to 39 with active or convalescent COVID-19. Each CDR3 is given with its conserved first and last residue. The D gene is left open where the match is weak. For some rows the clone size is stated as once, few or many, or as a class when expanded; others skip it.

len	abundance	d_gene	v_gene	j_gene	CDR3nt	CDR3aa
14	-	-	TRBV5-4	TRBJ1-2	TGTGCCAGCAGCACCCGACAGATTCTTTATGGCTACACCTTC	CASSTRQILYGYTF
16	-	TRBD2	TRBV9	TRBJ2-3	TGTGCCAGCAGCGTTAGAGCGGGAGACGTAACAGATACGCAGTATTTT	CASSVRAGDVTDTQYF
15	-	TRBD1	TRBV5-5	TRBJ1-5	TGTGCCAGTACCGGACAGGAGGATAGCAATCAGCCCCAGCATTTT	CASTGQEDSNQPQHF
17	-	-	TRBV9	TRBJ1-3	TGTGCCAGCAGTGTTTCCCCAGCAGGGTGGGTGGAAAACACCATATATTTT	CASSVSPAGWVENTIYF
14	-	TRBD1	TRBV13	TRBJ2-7	TGTGCCAGCAGCCCAGGGACAGGTATTTTTGGGCAGTACTTC	CASSPGTGIFGQYF
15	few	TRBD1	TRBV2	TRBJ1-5	TGTGCCAGCAGCGCGAGGACAGGGGGTAGACAGCCCCAGCATTTT	CASSARTGGRQPQHF
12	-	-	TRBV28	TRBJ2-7	TGTGCCAGCAGTTTATGGTCGACAGAGCAGTACTTC	CASSLWSTEQYF
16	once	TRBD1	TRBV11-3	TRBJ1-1	TGTGCCAGCAGCTTGCAAGGGGGCCCCGTGGGCACTGAAGCTTTCTTT	CASSLQGGPVGTEAFF
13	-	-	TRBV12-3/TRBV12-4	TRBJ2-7	TGTGCCAGCAGTTTTGCAGGATACGCATGGCAGTACTTC	CASSFAGYAWQYF
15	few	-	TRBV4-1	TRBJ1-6	TGCGCCAGCAGCCTCATGGGGAGTAGGGGGTCACCCCTCCACTTT	CASSLMGSRGSPLHF
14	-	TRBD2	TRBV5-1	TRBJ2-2	TGCGCCAGCGAGCGGGGGGGCCTCACCGGGGAGCTGTTTTTT	CASERGGLTGELFF
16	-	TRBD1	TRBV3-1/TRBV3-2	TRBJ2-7	TGTGCCAGCAGCCAGGCCCCCGGGACAGGGCACCACGAGCAGTACTTC	CASSQAPGTGHHEQYF
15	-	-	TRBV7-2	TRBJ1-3	TGTGCCAGCAGCTTAGACGGGAACTCTGGAAACACCATATATTTT	CASSLDGNSGNTIYF
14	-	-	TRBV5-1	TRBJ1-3	TGCGCCAGCAGCGTCCAGGGAGGAGGAAACACCATATATTTT	CASSVQGGGNTIYF
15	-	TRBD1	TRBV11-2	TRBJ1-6	TGTGCCAGCAGCTTCCCGGGACAGAGACATTCACCCCTCCACTTT	CASSFPGQRHSPLHF
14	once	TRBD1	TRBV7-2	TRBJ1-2	TGTGCCAGCAGCTTGGCCGGGACAGGGGATGGCTACACCTTC	CASSLAGTGDGYTF
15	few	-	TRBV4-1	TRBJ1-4	TGCGCCAGCAGCCAAGAAGGGCTTCCTGGGGGGAAACTGTTTTTT	CASSQEGLPGGKLFF
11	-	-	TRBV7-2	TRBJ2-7	TGTGCCAGCAGCTTAACTTACGAGCAGTACTTC	CASSLTYEQYF
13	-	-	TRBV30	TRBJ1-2	TGTGCCTGGAGTGTCGGGGGGCACTATGGCTACACCTTC	CAWSVGGHYGYTF
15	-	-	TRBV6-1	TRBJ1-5	TGTGCCAGCAGCGAAGCGCGGGCACTCGGACAGCCCCAGCATTTT	CASSEARALGQPQHF
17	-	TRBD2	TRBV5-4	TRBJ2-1	TGTGCCAGCAGCTTCCCTAGCGGGGGGAAGCTTGGGAATGAGCAGTTCTTC	CASSFPSGGKLGNEQFF
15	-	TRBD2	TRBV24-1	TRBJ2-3	TGTGCCACCTCCCTGGGGGGAGGGGTCACAGATACGCAGTATTTT	CATSLGGGVTDTQYF
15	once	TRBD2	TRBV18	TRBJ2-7	TGTGCCAGCTCACCCGGGACTAGCGGGAGGCACGAGCAGTACTTC	CASSPGTSGRHEQYF
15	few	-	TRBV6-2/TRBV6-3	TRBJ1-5	TGTGCCAGCAGTTACGGGGGGTTGCCGAATCAGCCCCAGCATTTT	CASSYGGLPNQPQHF
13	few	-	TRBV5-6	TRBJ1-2	TGTGCCAGCAGCTTGGCCGGGAACTATGGCTACACCTTC	CASSLAGNYGYTF
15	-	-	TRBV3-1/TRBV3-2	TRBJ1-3	TGTGCCAGCAGCCAGCAGGGGAGCCCCGGAAACACCATATATTTT	CASSQQGSPGNTIYF
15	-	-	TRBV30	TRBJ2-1	TGTGCCTGGGTGAACCCGGGACTGATTAATGACGTGCAGTTCTTC	CAWVNPGLINDVQFF
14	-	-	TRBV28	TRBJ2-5	TGTGCCAGCAGTTTCCGTACAGGAGGGGAGACCCAGTACTTC	CASSFRTGGETQYF
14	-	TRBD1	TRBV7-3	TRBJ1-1	TGTGCCAGCAGCTTAGAGGGGGCTCACACTGAAGCTTTCTTT	CASSLEGAHTEAFF
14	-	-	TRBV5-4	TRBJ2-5	TGTGCCAGCAGCTTAACAGGTTACCAAGAGACCCAGTACTTC	CASSLTGYQETQYF
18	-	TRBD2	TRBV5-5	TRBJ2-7	TGTGCCAGCAGTCAGACGGGACTAGCGGGCCTGAGCTCCTACGAGCAGTACTTC	CASSQTGLAGLSSYEQYF
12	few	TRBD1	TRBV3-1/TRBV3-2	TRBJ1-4	TGTGCCAGCAGCGACACGACAGGGACCCTGTTTTTT	CASSDTTGTLFF
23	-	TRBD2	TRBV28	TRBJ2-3	TGTGCCAGCAGTTTAGGATGGTTGTGGACTAGCGGGAGAGCACCGCCTTCCACAGATACGCAGTATTTT	CASSLGWLWTSGRAPPSTDTQYF
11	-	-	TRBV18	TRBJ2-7	TGTGCCAGCTCACGGCGCGGGGAGCAGTACTTC	CASSRRGEQYF
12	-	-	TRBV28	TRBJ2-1	TGTGCCAGCAGTTTGGAGTATAATGAGCAGTTCTTC	CASSLEYNEQFF
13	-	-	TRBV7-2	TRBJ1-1	TGTGCCAGCAGCACAAGACAGGCCACTGAAGCTTTCTTT	CASSTRQATEAFF
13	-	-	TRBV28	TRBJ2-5	TGTGCCAGCAGTTTGCACAGCAAAGAGACCCAGTACTTC	CASSLHSKETQYF
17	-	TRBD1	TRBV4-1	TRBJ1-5	TGCGCCAGCAGCCAAGCGGGACAGGGGAGGAGCAATCAGCCCCAGCATTTT	CASSQAGQGRSNQPQHF
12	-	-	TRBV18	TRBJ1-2	TGTGCCAGCTCTTTCCCCGAGGAAGGCTACACCTTC	CASSFPEEGYTF
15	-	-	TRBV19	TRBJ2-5	TGTGCCAGTAGTATAGGCGGCAGACTCGGGGAGACCCAGTACTTC	CASSIGGRLGETQYF
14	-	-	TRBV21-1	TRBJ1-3	TGTGAAGGCAGGGAAAACTGGTGTGGAAACACCATATATTTT	CEGRENWCGNTIYF